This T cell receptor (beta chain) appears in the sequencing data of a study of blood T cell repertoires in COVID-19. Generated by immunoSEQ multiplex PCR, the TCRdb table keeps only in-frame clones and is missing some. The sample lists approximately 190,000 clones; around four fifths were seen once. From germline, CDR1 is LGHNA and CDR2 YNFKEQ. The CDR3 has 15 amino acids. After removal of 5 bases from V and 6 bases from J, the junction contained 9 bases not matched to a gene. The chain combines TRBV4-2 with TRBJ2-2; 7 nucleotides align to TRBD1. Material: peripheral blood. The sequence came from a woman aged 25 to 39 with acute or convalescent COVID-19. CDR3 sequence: CASSTDHRGSGELFF. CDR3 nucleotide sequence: TGTGCCAGCAGCACCGATCACAGGGGTTCCGGGGAGCTGTTTTTT.